This T cell receptor (beta chain) was observed in a study of response to subunit inactivated influenza vaccine. TCRdb re-called the RT-PCR reads through MiXCR, storing one row per CDR3 protein. The data show some 600,000 distinct CDR3 sequences, around 13% seen once. This clonotype was observed a few times. V shed 4 bases and J 3 bases; nucleotides not matched to a gene: 7. Germline V gene sequence: CDR1 MNHEY, CDR2 SVGAGI. The CDR3 runs to 15 residues. This clonotype was sampled from a man in his fifties or sixties who received an inactivated influenza vaccine. The specimen comprised PBMCs from blood, sampled approximately 15 days before vaccination. The chain links TRBV6-5 to TRBJ2-3; 7 bases fit TRBD2. CDR3 sequence: CASSSLAAETDTQYF. DNA of the CDR3: TGTGCCAGCAGTTCCCTAGCGGCGGAAACAGATACGCAGTATTTT.